A selection of T cell receptor beta chains follows, all from one sample in a study of blood T cell repertoires in COVID-19. This table comes from immunoSEQ multiplex PCR, and its TCRdb copy is limited to in-frame clones, with some not included. The repertoire includes approximately 75,000 clones, 70% to 90% of them detected once, and roughly 28% sits in the top ten. Sequenced sample: peripheral blood. The source is a man aged 50-60 years with acute or convalescent COVID-19. The CDR3 runs from the conserved cysteine through the conserved F or W. The D gene is left open where the match is weak. Clone size is not always given. Where it is, it says once, few, many or a class for expanded clones.

.	TRBV10-3	.	TRBJ1-3	CAISESPGLSGNTIYF	TGTGCCATCAGTGAGTCCCCGGGACTCTCTGGAAACACCATATATTTT
TRBD2	TRBV4-2	.	TRBJ2-1	CASSQTTSGGRNEQFF	TGTGCCAGCAGCCAAACTACTAGCGGGGGAAGGAATGAGCAGTTCTTC
.	TRBV5-1	.	TRBJ2-2	CASSLSGGRTGELFF	TGCGCCAGCAGCTTGTCGGGGGGCAGGACCGGGGAGCTGTTTTTT
.	TRBV27	.	TRBJ1-6	CASSFAGSNSPLHF	TGTGCCAGCAGTTTCGCCGGGAGTAATTCACCCCTCCACTTT
TRBD2	TRBV5-1	.	TRBJ2-5	CASSYGLAGGKTQETQYF	TGCGCCAGCAGCTATGGACTAGCGGGGGGGAAAACCCAAGAGACCCAGTACTTC
.	TRBV24-1	.	TRBJ1-5	CATSVGGYSNQPQHF	TGTGCCACCAGTGTTGGAGGATATAGCAATCAGCCCCAGCATTTT
TRBD1	TRBV9	.	TRBJ2-7	CASSPRQGPYEQYF	TGTGCCAGCAGCCCGCGACAGGGACCCTACGAGCAGTACTTC
TRBD1	TRBV5-4	once	TRBJ1-5	CASSLEGQGGNQPQHF	TGTGCCAGCAGCTTGGAGGGACAGGGTGGCAATCAGCCCCAGCATTTT
TRBD2	TRBV27	.	TRBJ2-1	CASSFLAGGNYNEQFF	TGTGCCAGCAGTTTCCTGGCGGGGGGCAATTACAATGAGCAGTTCTTC
.	TRBV11-3	.	TRBJ2-7	CASSLNRDYEQYF	TGTGCCAGCAGCTTAAACAGGGACTACGAGCAGTACTTC
TRBD1	TRBV5-6	.	TRBJ2-3	CASSLDTGGLRDTQYF	TGTGCCAGCAGCTTGGATACAGGGGGCTTGAGAGATACGCAGTATTTT
TRBD2	TRBV11-3	.	TRBJ2-5	CASSPGLAGGQETQYF	TGTGCCAGCAGCCCCGGACTAGCGGGGGGACAAGAGACCCAGTACTTC
TRBD1	TRBV29-1	.	TRBJ2-1	CSAEPTGTATPNEQFF	TGCAGCGCTGAGCCGACAGGGACCGCTACCCCCAATGAGCAGTTCTTC
.	TRBV9	.	TRBJ2-5	CASSVADEETQYF	TGTGCCAGCAGCGTAGCAGATGAAGAGACCCAGTACTTC
TRBD1	TRBV2	.	TRBJ1-1	CASTRTGQNTEAFF	TGTGCCAGCACCAGGACAGGGCAGAACACTGAAGCTTTCTTT
TRBD2	TRBV9	.	TRBJ2-5	CASSVATSGQETQYF	TGTGCCAGCAGCGTAGCGACTAGCGGCCAAGAGACCCAGTACTTC
TRBD2	TRBV10-3	.	TRBJ2-7	CATGRERGAGNEQYF	TGTGCCACGGGCCGGGAGCGGGGGGCCGGCAACGAGCAGTACTTC
TRBD1	TRBV10-3	.	TRBJ2-7	CAISASAGQGSSYEQYF	TGTGCCATCAGTGCCTCCGCTGGACAGGGGAGCTCCTACGAGCAGTACTTC
TRBD1	TRBV7-9	.	TRBJ1-3	CASSYQQGAGGNTIYF	TGTGCCAGCAGCTACCAACAGGGGGCCGGTGGAAACACCATATATTTT
.	TRBV19	.	TRBJ1-5	CASSGEAGLGQPQHF	TGTGCCAGTAGTGGGGAAGCAGGGCTTGGGCAGCCCCAGCATTTT
.	TRBV10-1	.	TRBJ2-2	CASSEVRATGELFF	TGCGCCAGCAGTGAGGTCAGGGCGACCGGGGAGCTGTTTTTT
TRBD1	TRBV27	.	TRBJ1-2	CASSGTAFYGYTF	TGTGCCAGCAGCGGGACAGCGTTTTATGGCTACACCTTC
TRBD1	TRBV5-1	.	TRBJ2-5	CASSFGGTGLGETQYF	TGCGCCAGCAGCTTTGGAGGGACAGGGCTTGGGGAGACCCAGTACTTC
.	TRBV24-1	.	TRBJ2-3	CATSERGDTQYF	TGTGCCACCAGTGAAAGGGGAGATACGCAGTATTTT
.	TRBV6-1	.	TRBJ2-7	CASSESGREQYF	TGTGCCAGCAGTGAGTCAGGGCGCGAGCAGTACTTC
TRBD2	TRBV11-2	.	TRBJ2-1	CASSSTAGVEKEQFF	TGTGCCAGCAGCTCAACGGCGGGGGTGGAGAAAGAGCAGTTCTTC